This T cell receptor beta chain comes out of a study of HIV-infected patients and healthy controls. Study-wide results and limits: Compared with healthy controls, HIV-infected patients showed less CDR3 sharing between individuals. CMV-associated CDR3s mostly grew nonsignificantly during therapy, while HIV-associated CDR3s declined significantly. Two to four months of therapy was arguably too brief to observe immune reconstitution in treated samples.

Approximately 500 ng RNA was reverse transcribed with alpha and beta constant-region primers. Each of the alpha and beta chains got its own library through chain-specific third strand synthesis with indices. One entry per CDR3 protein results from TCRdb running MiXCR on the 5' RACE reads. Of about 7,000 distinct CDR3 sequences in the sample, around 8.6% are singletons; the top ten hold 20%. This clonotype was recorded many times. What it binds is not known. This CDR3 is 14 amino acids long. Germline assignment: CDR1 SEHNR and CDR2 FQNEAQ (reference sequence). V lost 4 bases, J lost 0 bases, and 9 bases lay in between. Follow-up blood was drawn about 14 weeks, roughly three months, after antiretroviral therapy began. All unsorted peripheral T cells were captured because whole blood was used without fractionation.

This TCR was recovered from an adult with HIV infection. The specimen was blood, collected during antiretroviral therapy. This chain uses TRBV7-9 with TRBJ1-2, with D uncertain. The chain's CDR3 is CASSSQSANYGYTF. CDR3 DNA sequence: TGTGCCAGCAGCTCCCAAAGTGCTAACTATGGCTACACCTTC.